The present T cell receptor (beta chain) was sequenced within a study of shared clonotypes between healthy human individuals. For unsorted samples, genomic DNA was extracted from around 86 million PBMCs. The authors split each subset's genomic DNA evenly across several immunoSEQ plates. Produced via immunoSEQ multiplex PCR; TCRdb's table is partial and in-frame only. The sample contains roughly 500,000 clones, more than 75% of which appear only once. The study, taken as a whole, reports: In having few donors, the study represented limited genetic and exposure-history diversity. It was anticipated that sequencing depth would influence how many clonotypes donors shared.

Of note for this clone: Its target is not known.

The CDR3 sequence is 15 residues long. The trim removed 4 bases at V and 5 bases at J, leaving 4 bases unmatched. Germline V gene lookup returns CDR1 MNHEY and CDR2 SMNVEV (reference sequence). The rearrangement uses TRBV27 and TRBJ1-4, with 10 bases matching TRBD1. The TCR was taken from a woman aged 40 to 50 in good health. Some clones in this sample may be carry-over from other donors' samples. Material for sequencing was PBMCs. The CDR3 DNA follows: TGTGCCAGCAGTTCCGACAGGGGGCGGAATGAAAAACTGTTTTTT. Translation gives CASSSDRGRNEKLFF.